The entry that follows covers one TCR beta chain sequence. The target of this receptor is not known. It has no much larger one-base neighbor in the sample; base qualities were not kept. This record belongs to a study of T-cell reconstitution after alpha-beta-depleted transplantation in children (dated by TCRdb to the mid-2010s). Describing the broader study: The study quantitatively tracked T-cell immune reconstitution after TCRalphabeta/CD19-depleted allogeneic hematopoietic cell transplantation in children using TCR repertoire profiling. General study outcomes and caveats: About two months after transplant, the apparently early recovery of alphabetaT-cell counts reportedly depended on just several hundred clones that had expanded rapidly and came from non-depleted graft cells. Over the following months the frequencies of hyperexpanded clones went down, and after one year T-cell counts and TCRbeta diversity were mostly credited to newly produced T cells. In some patients, the high TCRbeta diversity seen at day 60 was put down to recipient T cells and intrathymic progenitors that had survived conditioning.

The treatment or condition label of this sample denotes: allogeneic hematopoietic cell transplantation with graft depleted of TCRalphabeta T cells and CD19 B cells. Transplant recipients were children who received TCRalphabeta/CD19-depleted allogeneic hematopoietic cell grafts. Library preparation employed PCR. For sequencing, an Illumina HiSeq 2500 was employed. Molecular barcoding was employed in the preparation of TCR libraries, with unique molecular identifiers being used to normalize TCRbeta repertoire quantification. TCRdb trimmed public reads at Q25 via fastp, called clones via MiXCR and kept in-frame beta chains. Here each entry gathers all rows of one CDR3 protein and keeps the most common genes and DNA. Counted in this sample were about 600,000 distinct CDR3 sequences; 10% to 15% of them appeared once. The ten biggest clones cover 2% to 2.5% of the sample. Source: PBMCs, mostly from graft donor cells, taken 360 days after TCRalphabeta/CD19-depleted stem cell transplant. The source is a male patient under 18 who had a stem cell transplant for acute myeloid leukemia, so the T cells may come from the graft donor.

The CDR3 reads as follows: CSARDSSTGLAVLLYNEQFF. The DNA is TGCAGTGCTAGAGACTCGAGTACGGGACTAGCGGTCCTCCTCTACAATGAGCAGTTCTTC. Rearrangement joined TRBV20-1 to TRBJ2-1, with 11 central nucleotides matching TRBD2. Unmatched junction bases come to 16, with V trimmed by 0 bases and J by 3 bases. The CDR3 has 20 amino acids, counting the end cysteine and phenylalanine. Only the CDR3 part of the read is kept: 60 bases, read in frame from the first base. CDR1 and CDR2 are drawn from the germline V gene (reference sequence): DFQATT, SNEGSKA.